This is a list of T cell receptor beta chains from one sample in a study of a mutant IDH1 vaccine in newly diagnosed glioma. No antigen has been identified for these receptors. Assay: immunoSEQ multiplex PCR; the TCRdb copy retains only in-frame clones and omits some. The profile shows some 63,000 clones, about 74% of them singletons. Material: PBMCs, obtained from a glioma patient whose treatment included an IDH1 peptide vaccine. These receptors were obtained from a man aged 50 or older with glioma. Both conserved end residues are part of each CDR3. The D gene is left open where the match is weak. Where a row states a size, it is once, few, many or the class of an expanded clone; other rows omit it.

cdr3_nt cdr3_aa j_call clone_size v_call d_call
TGCAGCGTTTATTTAAGGGAGAACACTGAAGCTTTCTTT CSVYLRENTEAFF TRBJ1-1 NA TRBV29-1 NA
TGTGCCAGCAGCACGCGCTCCTACGAGCAGTACTTC CASSTRSYEQYF TRBJ2-7 NA TRBV11-1 NA
TGTGCCAGCAGCCCCCCTAGTGCTGTCAATGAGCAGTTCTTC CASSPPSAVNEQFF TRBJ2-1 NA TRBV7-8 NA
TGTGCCAGCAGCCAAGAGGCCGCAGGGGAATTTTCCTACGAGCAGTACTTC CASSQEAAGEFSYEQYF TRBJ2-7 NA TRBV4-2 NA
TGTGCCAGCAGTTTTACCGGGACAGGGGAATACGAGCAGTACTTC CASSFTGTGEYEQYF TRBJ2-7 NA TRBV6-5 TRBD1
TGTGCCAGCAGCCCCTGGACAGCTTACAATGAGCAGTTCTTC CASSPWTAYNEQFF TRBJ2-1 NA TRBV7-9 NA
TGCGCCAGCCAATCAGTAGCGGGGACCACAGATACGCAGTATTTT CASQSVAGTTDTQYF TRBJ2-3 NA TRBV5-1 TRBD2
TGCGCCAGCAGCCCCAATAGGATTGAAGCTTTCTTT CASSPNRIEAFF TRBJ1-1 once TRBV5-1 NA
TGCGCCAGCAGCCAGTCAACGGGACAGGCGAAAGCTTTCTTT CASSQSTGQAKAFF TRBJ1-1 NA TRBV4-1 TRBD1
TGCAGCGTTGAGACGGCGGGGAGACTGAACACCGGGGAGCTGTTTTTT CSVETAGRLNTGELFF TRBJ2-2 NA TRBV29-1 NA
TGCGCCAGCAGCCAAGATGGAACTAGCGGGTTCTCCTACGAGCAGTACTTC CASSQDGTSGFSYEQYF TRBJ2-7 NA TRBV4-1 TRBD2
TGTGCCAGCTCACAGGGGAGGAACACTGAAGCTTTCTTT CASSQGRNTEAFF TRBJ1-1 NA TRBV18 NA
TGTGCCAGCCTCTTGTCCTTGAACACTGAAGCTTTCTTT CASLLSLNTEAFF TRBJ1-1 NA TRBV2 NA
TGTGCCATCAGTGAGTGGGGGAACACTGAAGCTTTCTTT CAISEWGNTEAFF TRBJ1-1 once TRBV10-3 NA
TGTGCCAGTAGGGTCGGGACAGGCTCCTACGAGCAGTACTTC CASRVGTGSYEQYF TRBJ2-7 NA TRBV19 TRBD1
TGTGCCAGCAGTTTATCGCTGACTATTGGACCCACAGATACGCAGTATTTT CASSLSLTIGPTDTQYF TRBJ2-3 NA TRBV27 NA
TGTGCCAGTAGTCGATTTGGGGGGCTTGATGAAAAACTGTTTTTT CASSRFGGLDEKLFF TRBJ1-4 NA TRBV19 NA
TGTGCCAGCAGCTTGGGTTCCTACGAGCAGTACTTC CASSLGSYEQYF TRBJ2-7 few TRBV7-9 NA
TGTGCCAGCAGCCAAGAAGGCCAGAGCTATGGCTACACCTTC CASSQEGQSYGYTF TRBJ1-2 NA TRBV4-2 NA
TGTGCCAGCAGCCATGTTATGGGGGCAGGCCTTAGCACAGATACGCAGTATTTT CASSHVMGAGLSTDTQYF TRBJ2-3 NA TRBV7-2 NA
TGTGCCAGCAGCTTCCTCGACAGGGGTCGGTCGCCCCTCCACTTT CASSFLDRGRSPLHF TRBJ1-6 NA TRBV7-9 TRBD1
TGTGCCAGCAGCCTGCGGACCGATAGGGAGTTCTTC CASSLRTDREFF TRBJ2-1 once TRBV7-2 NA
TGTGCCAGCAGCCAGGACAGGGGTTATGAGCAGTTCTTC CASSQDRGYEQFF TRBJ2-1 NA TRBV7-3 TRBD1
TGTGCCAGCAGCCTCAGACTAGAGGGGGCCAACGTCCTGACTTTC CASSLRLEGANVLTF TRBJ2-6 NA TRBV14 NA
TGTGCCAGCAGTTCACAGGGTGCTGGCTACACCTTC CASSSQGAGYTF TRBJ1-2 few TRBV27 NA
TGTGCCAGCAGTGGGCAGTACAATGAGCAGTTCTTC CASSGQYNEQFF TRBJ2-1 NA TRBV6-1 NA
TGTGCCTGGAGTGACCCCTCTGGGGCCAACGTCCTGACTTTC CAWSDPSGANVLTF TRBJ2-6 NA TRBV30 NA
TGTGCCAGCGACAGGGGAACTGGAAACACCATATATTTT CASDRGTGNTIYF TRBJ1-3 once TRBV19 TRBD1
TGTGCCTGGAGAGGGACACGCTTCACAGATACGCAGTATTTT CAWRGTRFTDTQYF TRBJ2-3 NA TRBV30 NA
TGTGCCAGCAGCGAAAGAGATCGCCTTAGCACAGATACGCAGTATTTT CASSERDRLSTDTQYF TRBJ2-3 many TRBV9 NA
TGCGCCAGCAGAGCCGGGGAGCGTTCCTCCTACGAGCAGTACTTC CASRAGERSSYEQYF TRBJ2-7 NA TRBV4-1 NA
TGTGCCTTCCCAGGACAGGGAAGATATGGCTACACCTTC CAFPGQGRYGYTF TRBJ1-2 NA TRBV30 TRBD1
TGTGCCAGCAGCCACCGGGACAGGGAAACAGATACGCAGTATTTT CASSHRDRETDTQYF TRBJ2-3 NA TRBV7-9 TRBD1
TGTGCCAGCACAAGACTCAAACAGGGCCATGAGCAGTTCTTC CASTRLKQGHEQFF TRBJ2-1 few TRBV18 NA
TGTGCCAGCAGTGAAGAGATGGCGGGGCCCGCCTACGAGCAGTACTTC CASSEEMAGPAYEQYF TRBJ2-7 NA TRBV2 NA
TGTGCTAGCAGCGCGGCTAGCGGGGCGGGTACGCAGTATTTT CASSAASGAGTQYF TRBJ2-3 few TRBV7-7 TRBD2
TGCAGCGTTGAAAGGCAGGGGAACACCGGGGAGCTGTTTTTT CSVERQGNTGELFF TRBJ2-2 few TRBV29-1 NA
TGTGCCAGCCAGCTTCGTCTTCAAGAGACCCAGTACTTC CASQLRLQETQYF TRBJ2-5 NA TRBV2 NA
TGTGCCAGCAGTAGCGGAGGGCTCGAGCAGTACTTC CASSSGGLEQYF TRBJ2-7 NA TRBV28 NA
TGCGCCAGCAGCCAAGCGGGAGGACAGATCGAGCAGTACTTC CASSQAGGQIEQYF TRBJ2-7 NA TRBV4-1 NA
TGCGCCAGCAGCTTTGGGACAGGAGAAACCGGGGAGCTGTTTTTT CASSFGTGETGELFF TRBJ2-2 NA TRBV5-1 TRBD1
TGTGCCAGCAGCCCACCTAGAGATTTCTACGGGCAGTACTTC CASSPPRDFYGQYF TRBJ2-7 few TRBV7-9 NA
TGTGCCAGCAGCTTTCCGGGGGCCAACAATGAGCAGTTCTTC CASSFPGANNEQFF TRBJ2-1 NA TRBV7-9 NA
TGTGCCAGCAGCACCTTGGGGGGGGGATCACCCCTCCACTTT CASSTLGGGSPLHF TRBJ1-6 NA TRBV9 NA
TGTGCCAGCAGCTTAGGGGGTAGGACCTCCTACGAGCAGTACTTC CASSLGGRTSYEQYF TRBJ2-7 NA TRBV7-6 NA
TGTGCCATCAGTGCCGGGACAGGGGAAACAGACGAGCAGTACTTC CAISAGTGETDEQYF TRBJ2-7 NA TRBV10-3 TRBD1
TGTGCCACCAGCAGAGATCCAGCGGGGGGAGAGACCCAGTACTTC CATSRDPAGGETQYF TRBJ2-5 NA TRBV15 TRBD2
TGCGCCAGCAGCTTGGGCAGTTACAATGAGCAGTTCTTC CASSLGSYNEQFF TRBJ2-1 NA TRBV5-1 NA
TGCGCCAGCAGCGCCCGGGACGGGCATGAAGCTTTCTTT CASSARDGHEAFF TRBJ1-1 NA TRBV5-1 NA
TGTGCCTCCTCCGGGACGGTCAATGAAAAACTGTTTTTT CASSGTVNEKLFF TRBJ1-4 few TRBV30 NA
TGTGCCAGCAGAGGGGGCATGGAAGATACGCAGTATTTT CASRGGMEDTQYF TRBJ2-3 once TRBV27 TRBD1
TGCAGCGTTGAAAAGGGCGCCAACTATGGCTACACCTTC CSVEKGANYGYTF TRBJ1-2 NA TRBV29-1 NA
TGTACCAGCAGCCCAAGGACATTCACCGGGGAGCTGTTTTTT CTSSPRTFTGELFF TRBJ2-2 NA TRBV14 NA
TGTGCCAGCGCAAACGGACAGGGGGCTTCGGTTACAGCTTTCTTT CASANGQGASVTAFF TRBJ1-1 NA TRBV6-6 TRBD1
TGTGCCAGCAGCTCATTGACAGGGGGACGCTACACCTTC CASSSLTGGRYTF TRBJ1-2 NA TRBV7-9 TRBD1
TGTGCCAGCAGTCCCGGACAGAACACTGAAGCTTTCTTT CASSPGQNTEAFF TRBJ1-1 few TRBV11-3 NA
TGTGCCAGCTCACCAGAGGGGGGGGCACGCACTGAAGCTTTCTTT CASSPEGGARTEAFF TRBJ1-1 NA TRBV18 NA
TGTGCCAGCAGCCCAGGACTGGGCCAGCACTATCGGTACTTC CASSPGLGQHYRYF TRBJ2-7 NA TRBV6-5 NA
TGCGCCAGCAGCACCTTACCTAGCGGGGGGGGCAATGAGCAGTTCTTC CASSTLPSGGGNEQFF TRBJ2-1 once TRBV5-1 TRBD2